This TCR beta chain was documented in a study of cytomegalovirus exposure and HLA in healthy donors. Donors were drawn from the approximately 120-subject validation cohort, separate from the approximately 670-subject first cohort. The repertoire was sequenced with immunoSEQ multiplex PCR; TCRdb's copy has only in-frame clones and lacks some. The repertoire has 200,000 to 300,000 clones, roughly 87% of them found once; the top ten carry 9.5% to 15%. Notes on the study in general: The authors listed about 170 TCR beta chains as cytomegalovirus-associated. As confirmed in vitro, a few CMV-associated chains were specific for CMV antigens. TCR sequences were mostly rare, though some public TCRs occurred in many donors.

Germline loops: CDR1 KGHSH, CDR2 LQKENI. The CDR3 consists of 12 residues. V was trimmed by 3 bases and J by 5 bases, leaving 8 bases between them. A note on this clone: Its specificity is unknown.

The chain couples TRBV18 to TRBJ2-7; D unresolved. Sequenced material: PBMCs. The receptor was isolated from a man aged 18 to 29 in good health and CMV-seropositive. The CDR3 sequence: CASSPSRDEQYF. CDR3 DNA: TGTGCCAGCTCACCGTCTCGAGACGAGCAGTACTTC.